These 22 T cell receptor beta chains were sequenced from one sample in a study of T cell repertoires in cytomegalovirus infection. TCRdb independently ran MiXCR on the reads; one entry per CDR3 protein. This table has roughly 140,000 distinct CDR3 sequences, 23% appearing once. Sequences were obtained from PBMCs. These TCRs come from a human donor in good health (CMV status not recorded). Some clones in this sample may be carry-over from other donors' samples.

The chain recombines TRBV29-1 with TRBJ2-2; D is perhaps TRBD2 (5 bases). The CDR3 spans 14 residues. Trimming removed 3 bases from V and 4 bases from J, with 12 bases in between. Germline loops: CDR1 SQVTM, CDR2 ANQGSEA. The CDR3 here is CSVETTSATGELFF. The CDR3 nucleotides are TGCAGCGTTGAGACTACCTCGGCCACCGGGGAGCTGTTTTTT.

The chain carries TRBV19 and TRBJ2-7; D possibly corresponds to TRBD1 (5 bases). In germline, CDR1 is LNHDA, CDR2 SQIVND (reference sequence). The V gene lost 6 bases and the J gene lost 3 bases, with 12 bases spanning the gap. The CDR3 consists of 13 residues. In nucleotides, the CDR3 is TGTGCCAGTAGCTTCGACAGATTCTACGAGCAGTACTTC. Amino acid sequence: CASSFDRFYEQYF.

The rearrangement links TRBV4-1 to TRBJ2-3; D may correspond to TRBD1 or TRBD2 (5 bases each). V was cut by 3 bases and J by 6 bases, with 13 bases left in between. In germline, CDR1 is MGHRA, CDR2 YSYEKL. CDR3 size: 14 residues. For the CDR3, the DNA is TGCGCCAGCAGCCAGGGACCCAAAGCGGATACGCAGTATTTT. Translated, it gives CASSQGPKADTQYF.

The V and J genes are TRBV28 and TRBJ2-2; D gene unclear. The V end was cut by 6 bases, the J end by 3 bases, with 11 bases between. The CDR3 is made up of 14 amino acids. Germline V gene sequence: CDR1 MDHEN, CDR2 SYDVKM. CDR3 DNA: TGTGCCAGCAGGAGAGAGTTGGACACCGGGGAGCTGTTTTTT. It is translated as CASRRELDTGELFF.

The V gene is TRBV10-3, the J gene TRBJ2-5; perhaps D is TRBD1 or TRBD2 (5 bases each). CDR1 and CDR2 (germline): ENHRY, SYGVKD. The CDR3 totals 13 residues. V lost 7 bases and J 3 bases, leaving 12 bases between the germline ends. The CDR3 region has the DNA TGTGCCATCAAGGGGACGGCTGAAGAGACCCAGTACTTC. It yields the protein CAIKGTAEETQYF.

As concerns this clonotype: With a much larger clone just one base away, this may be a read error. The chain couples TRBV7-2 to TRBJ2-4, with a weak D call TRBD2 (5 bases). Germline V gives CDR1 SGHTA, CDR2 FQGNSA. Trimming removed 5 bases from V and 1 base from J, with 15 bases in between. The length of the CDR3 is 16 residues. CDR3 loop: CASSKQQEAAKNIQYF. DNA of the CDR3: TGTGCCAGCAGCAAACAGCAGGAGGCTGCCAAAAACATTCAGTACTTC.

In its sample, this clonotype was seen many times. The CDR3 DNA reads as TGTGCCAGCAGCTTAACTAGCGGTACCTACAATGAGCAGTTCTTC. It translates to CASSLTSGTYNEQFF. The rearrangement uses TRBV7-2 and TRBJ2-1; 8 positions match TRBD2. J was trimmed by 2 bases and V by 2 bases; bases with no gene match: 2. Germline lookup yields CDR1 SGHTA and CDR2 FQGNSA. This CDR3 region has 15 residues.

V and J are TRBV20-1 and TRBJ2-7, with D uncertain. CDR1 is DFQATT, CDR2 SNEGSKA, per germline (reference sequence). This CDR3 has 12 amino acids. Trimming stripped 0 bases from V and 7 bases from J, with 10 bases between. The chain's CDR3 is CSARDPGVEQYF. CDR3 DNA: TGCAGTGCTAGAGATCCTGGGGTTGAGCAGTACTTC.

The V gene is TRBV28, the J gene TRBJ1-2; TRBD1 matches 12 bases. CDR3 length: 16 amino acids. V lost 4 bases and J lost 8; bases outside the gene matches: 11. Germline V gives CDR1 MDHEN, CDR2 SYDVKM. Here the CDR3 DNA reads TGTGCCAGCAGTTCGCCGGGACAGGGGGCCGCCTGGGGCTACACCTTC. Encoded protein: CASSSPGQGAAWGYTF.

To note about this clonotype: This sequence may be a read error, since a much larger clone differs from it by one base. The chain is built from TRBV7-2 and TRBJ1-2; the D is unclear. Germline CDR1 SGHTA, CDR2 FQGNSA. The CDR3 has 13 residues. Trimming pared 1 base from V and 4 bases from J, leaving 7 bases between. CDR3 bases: TGTGCCAGCAGCTTAGGTCAGTTCTATGGCTACACCTTC. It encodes CASSLGQFYGYTF. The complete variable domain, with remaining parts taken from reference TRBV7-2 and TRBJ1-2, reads GAGVSQSPSNKVTEKGKDVELRCDPISGHTALYWYRQSLGQGLEFLIYFQGNSAPDKSGLPSDRFSAERTGGSVSTLTIQRTQQEDSAVYLCASSLGQFYGYTFGSGTRLTVV.

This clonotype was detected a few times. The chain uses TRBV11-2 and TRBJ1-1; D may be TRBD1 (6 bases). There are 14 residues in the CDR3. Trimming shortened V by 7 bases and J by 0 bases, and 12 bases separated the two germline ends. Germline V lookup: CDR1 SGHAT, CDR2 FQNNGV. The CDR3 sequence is CASTTTGLNTEAFF. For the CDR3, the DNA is TGTGCCAGCACTACTACAGGGTTGAACACTGAAGCTTTCTTT.

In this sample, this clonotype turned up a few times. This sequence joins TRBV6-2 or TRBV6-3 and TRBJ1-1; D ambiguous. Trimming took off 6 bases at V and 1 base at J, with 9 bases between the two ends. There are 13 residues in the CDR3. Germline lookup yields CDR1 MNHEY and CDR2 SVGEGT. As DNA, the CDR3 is TGTGCCAGCAGAGGAGGGCAGAACACTGAAGCTTTCTTT. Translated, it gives CASRGGQNTEAFF.

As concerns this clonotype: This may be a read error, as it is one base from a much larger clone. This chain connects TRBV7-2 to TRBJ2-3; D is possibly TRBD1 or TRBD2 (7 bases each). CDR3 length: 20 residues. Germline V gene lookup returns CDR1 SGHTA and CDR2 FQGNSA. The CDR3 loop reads CAGSLDPDREGKGDTDTQYF. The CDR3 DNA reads TGTGCCGGCAGCTTAGACCCTGACAGGGAGGGGAAGGGTGACACAGATACGCAGTATTTT.

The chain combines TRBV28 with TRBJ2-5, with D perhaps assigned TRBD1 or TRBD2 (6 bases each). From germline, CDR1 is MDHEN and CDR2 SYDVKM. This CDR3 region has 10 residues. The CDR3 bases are TGTGGGTCGGGGGCACAGACCCAGTACTTC. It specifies CGSGAQTQYF.

CDR3 amino acids: CASSPAGGGPYEQYF. The CDR3 region has the DNA TGTGCCAGCAGCCCCGCGGGCGGGGGGCCGTACGAGCAGTACTTC. The rearrangement uses TRBV6-1 and TRBJ2-7, with 8 bases that match TRBD2. V lost 6 bases, J lost 4 bases, and 11 bases stayed unmatched. This CDR3 has 15 residues. CDR1 and CDR2 from the germline V gene are MNHNS and SASEGT.

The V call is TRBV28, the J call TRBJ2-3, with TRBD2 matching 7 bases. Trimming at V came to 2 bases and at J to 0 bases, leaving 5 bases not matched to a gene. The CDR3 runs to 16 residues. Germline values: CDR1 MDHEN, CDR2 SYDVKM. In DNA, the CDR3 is TGTGCCAGCAGTTTAGTGCGGGGGACTAGCACAGATACGCAGTATTTT. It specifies CASSLVRGTSTDTQYF.

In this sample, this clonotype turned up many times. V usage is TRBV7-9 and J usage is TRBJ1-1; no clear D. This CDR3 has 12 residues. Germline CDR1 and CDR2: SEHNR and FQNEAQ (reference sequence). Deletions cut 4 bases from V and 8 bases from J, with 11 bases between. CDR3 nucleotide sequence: TGTGCCAGCAGCTCGCAGTGGGAGGAAGCTTTCTTT. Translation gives CASSSQWEEAFF.

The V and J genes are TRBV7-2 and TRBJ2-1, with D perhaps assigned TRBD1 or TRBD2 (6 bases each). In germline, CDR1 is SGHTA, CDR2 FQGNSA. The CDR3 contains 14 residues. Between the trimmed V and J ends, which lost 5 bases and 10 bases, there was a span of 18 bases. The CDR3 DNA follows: TGTGCCAGCAGCGGGGGGCCAGGAGGGTGGGAGCAGTTCTTC. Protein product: CASSGGPGGWEQFF.

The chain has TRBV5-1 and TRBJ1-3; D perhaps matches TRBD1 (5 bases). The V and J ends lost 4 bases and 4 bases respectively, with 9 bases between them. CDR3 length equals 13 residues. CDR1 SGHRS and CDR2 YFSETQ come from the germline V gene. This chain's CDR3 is CASSATEGNTIYF. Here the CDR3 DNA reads TGCGCCAGCAGCGCGACAGAAGGAAACACCATATATTTT.

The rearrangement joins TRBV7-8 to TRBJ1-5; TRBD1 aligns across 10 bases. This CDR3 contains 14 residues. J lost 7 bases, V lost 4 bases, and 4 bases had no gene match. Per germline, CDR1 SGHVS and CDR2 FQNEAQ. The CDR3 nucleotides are TGTGCCAGCAGCTCGGGACAGGGGTACCAGCCCCAGCATTTT. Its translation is CASSSGQGYQPQHF.

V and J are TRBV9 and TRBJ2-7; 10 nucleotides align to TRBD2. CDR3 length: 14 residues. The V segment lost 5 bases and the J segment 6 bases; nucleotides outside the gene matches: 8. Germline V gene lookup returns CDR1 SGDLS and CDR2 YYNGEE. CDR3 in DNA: TGTGCCAGCAGTCGAACTAGCGGGGTGAGCGAGCAGTACTTC. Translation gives CASSRTSGVSEQYF.

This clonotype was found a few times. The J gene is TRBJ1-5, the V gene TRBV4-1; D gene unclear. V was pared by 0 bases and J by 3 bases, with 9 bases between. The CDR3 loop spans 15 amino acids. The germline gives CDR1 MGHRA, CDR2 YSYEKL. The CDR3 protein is CASSQDEAPNQPQHF. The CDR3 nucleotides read TGCGCCAGCAGCCAAGACGAAGCCCCCAATCAGCCCCAGCATTTT.